This T cell receptor beta chain was identified in a study of blood T cell repertoires in COVID-19. Study-level information: Sites across the United States, Italy and Spain contributed samples from acute and convalescent COVID-19.

The ends lost 6 bases at V and 0 bases at J; junction bases unmatched: 5. CDR3 size: 15 residues. Germline lookup yields CDR1 MNHEY and CDR2 SVGAGI. Per the study methods: The authors estimated nucleated cell counts from reference gene primer amplification. Clones were sequenced by immunoSEQ multiplex PCR, and TCRdb holds only the in-frame ones, with some missing. V and J calls plus clone size are reproduced from that table; the DNA served to infer D and trimming. The sample consists of some 120,000 clones, roughly 79% of them appearing once. This chain links TRBV6-5 with TRBJ1-5; 7 bases match TRBD1. The clonotype comes from a human donor in a cohort sampled during active COVID-19. The sequenced sample consisted of peripheral blood. CDR3 coding DNA: TGTGCCAGCAGAGCCGCAGGGGGTAGCAATCAGCCCCAGCATTTT. Its protein is CASRAAGGSNQPQHF.